The 14 T cell receptor beta chains below all came from one sample that was sequenced in a study of blood T cell repertoires in COVID-19 (dated by TCRdb to 2018 to 2021). Receptors were amplified or captured by the immunoSEQ multiplex PCR assay. TCRdb carries this immuneACCESS record with in-frame sequences only. Its versions omit some clonotypes, under half of them owing to an unresolved V gene in the studies checked, with the rest unexplained. This sample holds around 130,000 clones; approximately 80% were observed only once. The ten largest account for roughly 17% of the sample. Sequencing was carried out using peripheral blood. The receptors shown here come from a woman between 50 and 59 years old with acute or convalescent COVID-19.

The chain combines TRBV7-8 with TRBJ2-7; possibly TRBD2 for D (5 bases). Trimming cost V 1 base and J 0 bases, with 13 bases left between them. The CDR3 totals 16 residues. Per the germline V gene, CDR1 is SGHVS and CDR2 is FQNEAQ. The CDR3 DNA reads TGTGCCAGCAGCTTAGTGGGTGGAGGAAGCTCCTACGAGCAGTACTTC. This gives the protein CASSLVGGGSSYEQYF.

The chain combines TRBV6-5 with TRBJ1-1, with 10 nucleotides matching TRBD1. CDR3 length equals 14 residues. With V trimmed by 8 bases and J by 4 bases, 7 bases remained unmatched. Germline CDR1 MNHEY, CDR2 SVGAGI. The DNA of the CDR3 is TGTGCCAGCGGAGGACAGGGGGGAACCACTGAAGCTTTCTTT. It codes for CASGGQGGTTEAFF.

J is TRBJ2-1 and V is TRBV2; 9 positions match TRBD1. The length of the CDR3 is 13 residues. Germline assignment: CDR1 SNHLY and CDR2 FYNNEI. V shed 6 bases and J 8 bases; nucleotides not matched to a gene: 5. CDR3 DNA sequence: TGTGCCAGCAGGGACAGGGGTTCGGATGAGCAGTTCTTC. The encoded protein is CASRDRGSDEQFF.

This clone has only one observation. The CDR3 is CASREGPGQGGNQPQHF. The CDR3, as DNA: TGTGCCAGCAGGGAGGGACCGGGACAGGGTGGAAATCAGCCCCAGCATTTT. The chain carries TRBV27 and TRBJ1-5; 9 nucleotides match TRBD1. This CDR3 contains 17 residues. Germline CDR1 reads MNHEY; CDR2 reads SMNVEV (reference sequence). The trim removed 6 bases at V and 4 bases at J, leaving 13 bases unmatched.

The V call is TRBV21-1, the J call TRBJ2-2; no check of the table's D call, TRBD2, against the DNA was made. TRBV21-1 is a pseudogene segment. The CDR3 spans 17 residues. For the CDR3, the DNA is TGTGCCAGCAGCAAATCCCGGGGGACTACGGACACCGGGGAGCTGTTTTTT. The encoded protein is CASSKSRGTTDTGELFF.

In DNA, the CDR3 is TGTGCCAGCAGTTCGAGTACAGGTACCGAGCAGTACTTC. Its translation: CASSSSTGTEQYF. The chain uses TRBV7-9 and TRBJ2-7; D might be TRBD1 (5 bases). V lost 6 bases to trimming and J lost 6 bases, with 15 bases between them. The V gene's germline CDR1 is SEHNR and CDR2 FQNEAQ (reference sequence). The CDR3 is 13 amino acids. Full variable domain (remainder filled in from reference TRBV7-9 and TRBJ2-7): DTGVSQNPRHKITKRGQNVTFRCDPISEHNRLYWYRQTLGQGPEFLTYFQNEAQLEKSRLLSDRFSAERPKGSFSTLEIQRTEQGDSAMYLCASSSSTGTEQYFGPGTRLTVT.

The chain employs TRBV30 and TRBJ1-1; D gene uncertain. The V end was cut by 2 bases, the J end by 4 bases, with 11 bases between. Looked up from germline, CDR1 is GTSNPN and CDR2 is SVGIG (reference sequence). This CDR3 comprises 13 residues. The CDR3 coding sequence is TGTGCCTGGAGTATGACTCGAGGCACTGAAGCTTTCTTT. Amino acids: CAWSMTRGTEAFF.

The chain carries TRBV6-1 and TRBJ1-6; a weak D match, TRBD1 (5 bases). V was shortened by 2 bases and J by 17 bases, with 10 bases between the two germline ends. In germline, CDR1 is MNHNS, CDR2 SASEGT. The CDR3 has 11 amino acids. The CDR3 DNA is TGTGCCAGCAGTGAAACGGCAGGGATCCACTTT. Its protein product is CASSETAGIHF.

Points on this clone: At the DNA level, this CDR3 is encoded by other sequences in the same sample as well. The rearrangement uses TRBV30 and TRBJ1-2, with 7 bases that match TRBD1. Germline-derived CDR1 and CDR2 are GTSNPN and SVGIG (reference sequence). The CDR3 contains 13 residues. The V and J ends lost 2 bases and 4 bases, in that order; junction bases with no gene match: 4. The CDR3 DNA is TGTGCCTGGAGTAGACAGGGAAGCTATGGCTACACCTTC. This translates into CAWSRQGSYGYTF.

The chain combines TRBV28 with TRBJ1-2, with unresolved D. The CDR3 has 11 residues. Germline assignment: CDR1 MDHEN and CDR2 SYDVKM. Trimming took 10 bases from V and 3 from J, leaving 9 bases between them. The CDR3 is CAIMRDYGYTF. CDR3 bases: TGTGCCATCATGAGGGACTATGGCTACACCTTC.

This clone was seen only a few times. V and J are TRBV30 and TRBJ1-6; 8 bases are a match to TRBD1. Germline assignment: CDR1 GTSNPN and CDR2 SVGIG (reference sequence). The trim removed 3 bases at V and 5 bases at J, leaving 6 bases unmatched. The CDR3 is made up of 15 amino acids. Written as DNA, the CDR3 is TGTGCCTGGAGCTCCAAGGACAGGGATAATTCACCCCTCCACTTT. Protein sequence: CAWSSKDRDNSPLHF.

About this clone itself: Distinct nucleotide sequences in the sample also encode this CDR3. The chain links TRBV30 to TRBJ1-2; no definite D call. This CDR3 has 13 residues. Between the trimmed V and J ends, which lost 0 bases and 2 bases, there was a span of 7 bases. The germline gives CDR1 GTSNPN, CDR2 SVGIG (reference sequence). This CDR3 reads CAWSVLSNYGYTF. DNA of the CDR3: TGTGCCTGGAGTGTACTCTCGAACTATGGCTACACCTTC.

A single count supports this clone. V and J are TRBV6-6 and TRBJ1-1; D not resolved. Between the trimmed V and J ends, which lost 2 bases and 5 bases, there was a span of 9 bases. The CDR3 loop spans 13 amino acids. Germline V gene data show CDR1 as MNHNY and CDR2 as SVGAGI (reference sequence). The CDR3: CASSYEGETEAFF. The CDR3 DNA follows: TGTGCCAGCAGTTACGAGGGCGAAACTGAAGCTTTCTTT.

Regarding this clone: Other DNA sequences within the sample encode an identical CDR3. The chain couples TRBV5-1 to TRBJ1-6; D is possibly TRBD1 (5 bases). The V end lost 0 bases, the J end lost 7 bases, and 8 bases lay between the germline ends. Germline V gene data show CDR1 as SGHRS and CDR2 as YFSETQ. The CDR3 is made up of 14 amino acids. CDR3 DNA: TGCGCCAGCAGCTTGGAGCAGGGAAATTCACCCCTCCACTTT. The encoded protein is CASSLEQGNSPLHF.